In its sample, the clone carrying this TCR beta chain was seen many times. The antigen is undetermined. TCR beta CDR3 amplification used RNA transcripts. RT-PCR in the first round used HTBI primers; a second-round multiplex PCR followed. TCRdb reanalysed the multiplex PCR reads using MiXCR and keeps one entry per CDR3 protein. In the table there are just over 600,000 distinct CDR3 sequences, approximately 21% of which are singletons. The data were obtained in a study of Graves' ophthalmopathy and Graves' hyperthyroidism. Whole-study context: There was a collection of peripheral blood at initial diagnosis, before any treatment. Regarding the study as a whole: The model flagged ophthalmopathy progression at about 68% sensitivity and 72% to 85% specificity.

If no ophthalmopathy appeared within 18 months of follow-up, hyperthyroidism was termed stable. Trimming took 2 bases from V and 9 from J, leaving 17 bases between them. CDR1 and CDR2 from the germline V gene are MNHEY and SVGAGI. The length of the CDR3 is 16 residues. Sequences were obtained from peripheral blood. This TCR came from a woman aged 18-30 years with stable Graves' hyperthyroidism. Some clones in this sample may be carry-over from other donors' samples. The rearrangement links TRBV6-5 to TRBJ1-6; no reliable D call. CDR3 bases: TGTGCCAGCAGTTACCAGGCAGCCCCACTGACTTCACCCCTCCACTTT. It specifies CASSYQAAPLTSPLHF.